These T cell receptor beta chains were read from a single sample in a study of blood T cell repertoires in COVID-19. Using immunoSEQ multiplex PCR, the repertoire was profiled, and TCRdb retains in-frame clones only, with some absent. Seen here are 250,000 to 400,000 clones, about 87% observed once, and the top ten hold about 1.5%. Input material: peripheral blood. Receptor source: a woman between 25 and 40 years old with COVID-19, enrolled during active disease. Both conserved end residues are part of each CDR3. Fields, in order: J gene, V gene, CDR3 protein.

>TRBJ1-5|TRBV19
CASSIRGRPQHF
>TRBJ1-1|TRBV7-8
CASSLRRDNEAFF
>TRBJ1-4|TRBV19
CASSPGLGYNEKLFF
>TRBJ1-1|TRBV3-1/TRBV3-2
CASSISDRLNTEAFF
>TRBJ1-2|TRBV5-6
CASSRTGTGANYGYTF
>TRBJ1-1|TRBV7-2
CASSLVSYTEAFF
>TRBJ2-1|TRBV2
CASSDLGLGNNEQFF
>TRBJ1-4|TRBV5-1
CASSFQGRSEKLFF
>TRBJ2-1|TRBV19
CASSQGLAGALGQFF
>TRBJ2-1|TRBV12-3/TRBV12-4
CASSDSNNEQFF
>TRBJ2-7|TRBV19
CASSIAAGVEQYF
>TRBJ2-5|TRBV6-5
CASSYYNSQETQYF
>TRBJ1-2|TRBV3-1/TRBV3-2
CASSQDTQGYGYTF
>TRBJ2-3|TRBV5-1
CASSLGLAGDSTDTQYF
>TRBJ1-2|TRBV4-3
CASSPGTDGLYGYTF
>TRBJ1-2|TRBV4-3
CASSQDRGQGKGYGYTF
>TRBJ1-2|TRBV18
CASSQRGTNLKLRYTF
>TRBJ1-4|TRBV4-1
CASSQDQTGVNEKLFF
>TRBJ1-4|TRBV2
CASSEGGAGREKLFF
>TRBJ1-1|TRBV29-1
CSVATGQSNTEAFF
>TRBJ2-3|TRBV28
CASSKSAPGAYSTDTQYF
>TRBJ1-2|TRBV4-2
CASSQDRQGYGGYTF
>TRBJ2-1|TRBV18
CASSPGGASEQFF
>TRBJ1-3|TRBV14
CASSQGSLYLNTIYF
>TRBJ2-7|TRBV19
CASSPGQGMGEQYF
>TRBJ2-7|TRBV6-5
CASSSPDSSYEQYF
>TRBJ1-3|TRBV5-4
CASSRQGSGNTIYF
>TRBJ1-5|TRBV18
CASSPGEDQPQHF
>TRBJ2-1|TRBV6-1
CASSERDTYNEQFF
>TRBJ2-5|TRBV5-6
CASSYLAGGKETQYF
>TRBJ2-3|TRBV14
CASSQEARSSDTQYF
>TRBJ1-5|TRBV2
CASSDKGQGVKPQHF